The rows below give T cell receptor beta chains drawn from one sample of a study of a mutant IDH1 vaccine in newly diagnosed glioma. Which antigens these TCRs recognize remains unknown. The assay was immunoSEQ multiplex PCR, and TCRdb's table has in-frame clones only and misses some. Of about 28,000 clones listed, 89% are singletons. Material: PBMCs, obtained from a glioma patient whose treatment included an IDH1 peptide vaccine. Every receptor here comes from a man in his late teens or twenties with glioma. Each CDR3 is given with its conserved first and last residue. Fields, in order: V gene, J gene, CDR3 length, D gene, clone size, CDR3 protein, CDR3 DNA. D genes are given only for firm matches. The size of a clone is reported for some rows only, either as once, few or many, or as a class for expanded clones.

TRBV4-1	TRBJ2-7	14	TRBD2	once	CASSPGLAGREQYF	TGCGCCAGCAGCCCCGGACTAGCGGGACGCGAGCAGTACTTC
TRBV30	TRBJ1-2	13	-	-	CAWSRDRPYGYTF	TGTGCCTGGTCACGGGACCGACCCTATGGCTACACCTTC
TRBV6-1	TRBJ1-1	15	-	-	CASSESPRTNTEAFF	TGTGCCAGCAGTGAATCGCCTCGGACGAACACTGAAGCTTTCTTT
TRBV28	TRBJ1-5	17	-	few	CASTDIMPYPEDQPQHF	TGTGCCAGCACCGATATTATGCCCTATCCGGAAGATCAGCCCCAGCATTTT
TRBV19	TRBJ1-1	14	-	-	CASSPTVQSTEAFF	TGTGCCAGTAGCCCAACCGTACAGTCAACTGAAGCTTTCTTT
TRBV27	TRBJ2-1	16	TRBD2	-	CASSLNSGEIGNEQFF	TGTGCCAGCAGTTTAAATAGCGGGGAGATAGGCAATGAGCAGTTCTTC
TRBV30	TRBJ2-7	15	TRBD2	once	CAWSEGLAGAEEQYF	TGTGCCTGGAGTGAGGGACTAGCGGGTGCTGAGGAGCAGTACTTC
TRBV7-2	TRBJ1-1	13	-	-	CASSSGYARGAFF	TGTGCCAGCAGCTCAGGGTACGCGCGTGGAGCTTTCTTT
TRBV6-5	TRBJ1-2	15	-	-	CASSYYHGGNYGYTF	TGTGCCAGCAGTTACTATCACGGTGGTAACTATGGCTACACCTTC
TRBV10-3	TRBJ1-1	15	-	-	CAISDAGRRNTEAFF	TGTGCCATCAGTGATGCAGGGAGACGCAACACTGAAGCTTTCTTT
TRBV29-1	TRBJ2-7	12	TRBD2	-	CSVDTSGDEQYF	TGCAGCGTTGACACTAGCGGCGACGAGCAGTACTTC
TRBV5-4	TRBJ2-2	14	-	-	CASSTRLGTGELFF	TGTGCCAGCAGCACCCGACTAGGGACCGGGGAGCTGTTTTTT
TRBV2	TRBJ1-2	14	-	-	CASSASGGGYGYTF	TGTGCCAGCAGTGCAAGCGGGGGGGGCTATGGCTACACCTTC
TRBV30	TRBJ1-1	13	-	-	CAWSVRGFTEAFF	TGTGCCTGGAGTGTACGGGGGTTCACTGAAGCTTTCTTT
TRBV28	TRBJ1-5	16	-	-	CASRAPGHYSNQPQHF	TGTGCCAGCAGGGCCCCGGGACACTATAGCAATCAGCCCCAGCATTTT
TRBV15	TRBJ2-7	15	TRBD1	-	CATSATTGGPYEQYF	TGTGCCACCAGCGCAACGACAGGGGGACCCTACGAGCAGTACTTC
TRBV7-2	TRBJ2-2	15	TRBD2	-	CASSRTSGRNGELFF	TGTGCCAGCAGCCGGACTAGCGGGAGAAACGGGGAGCTGTTTTTT
TRBV6-5	TRBJ2-7	11	-	once	CASSFAYEQYF	TGTGCCAGCAGTTTCGCCTACGAGCAGTACTTC
TRBV14	TRBJ2-5	14	-	-	CASSTTGLQETQYF	TGTGCCAGCAGCACCACAGGGTTGCAAGAGACCCAGTACTTC
TRBV2	TRBJ2-7	16	TRBD2	-	CASRGRRLAGSYEQYF	TGTGCCAGCAGGGGACGTCGCCTAGCGGGCTCCTACGAGCAGTACTTC
TRBV5-6	TRBJ2-1	15	TRBD2	-	CASSPLAGPYNEQFF	TGTGCCAGCAGCCCTCTAGCGGGGCCCTACAATGAGCAGTTCTTC
TRBV6-5	TRBJ2-2	15	-	-	CASRWAGTYTGELFF	TGTGCCAGCAGGTGGGCGGGGACTTACACCGGGGAGCTGTTTTTT
TRBV5-4	TRBJ2-1	15	TRBD2	-	CASSLGLAGYNEQFF	TGTGCCAGCAGCTTGGGGCTAGCGGGGTACAATGAGCAGTTCTTC
TRBV5-5	TRBJ1-3	16	-	-	CASSPGPGGSGNTIYF	TGTGCCAGCAGCCCGGGGCCGGGTGGGTCTGGAAACACCATATATTTT
TRBV4-1	TRBJ2-1	15	-	-	CASSTGPYFYNEQFF	TGCGCCAGCAGCACAGGGCCCTATTTTTACAATGAGCAGTTCTTC
TRBV4-1	TRBJ1-2	15	-	-	CASSQGETGNYGYTF	TGCGCCAGCAGCCAGGGCGAGACGGGAAATTATGGCTACACCTTC
TRBV4-3	TRBJ1-3	16	-	-	CASSQDAAGSGNTIYF	TGCGCCAGCAGCCAAGATGCAGCGGGATCCGGAAACACCATATATTTT
TRBV6-6	TRBJ1-1	15	-	-	CASSYSLQGQTEAFF	TGTGCCAGCAGTTACTCCCTACAGGGTCAGACTGAAGCTTTCTTT
TRBV6-5	TRBJ2-5	15	TRBD1	-	CASSPGTGRGETQYF	TGTGCCAGCAGTCCCGGGACAGGGAGGGGAGAGACCCAGTACTTC
TRBV4-2	TRBJ1-1	14	-	-	CASSRSPGDTEAFF	TGTGCCAGCAGCCGATCTCCAGGGGACACTGAAGCTTTCTTT
TRBV19	TRBJ1-1	14	-	-	CASSMGGASTEAFF	TGTGCCAGTAGTATGGGAGGGGCCAGCACTGAAGCTTTCTTT
TRBV14	TRBJ1-3	13	-	-	CASSLNSGNTIYF	TGTGCCAGCAGCCTCAACTCTGGAAACACCATATATTTT
TRBV6-5	TRBJ2-7	14	-	-	CASSYVGGSYEQYF	TGTGCCAGCAGTTACGTTGGTGGCTCCTACGAGCAGTACTTC
TRBV5-4	TRBJ1-3	17	-	-	CASSPGTEGDSGNTIYF	TGTGCCAGCAGCCCCGGGACCGAGGGAGACTCTGGAAACACCATATATTTT
TRBV6-1	TRBJ2-7	15	-	-	CASSDMAGISYEQYF	TGTGCCAGCAGTGATATGGCGGGGATTTCCTACGAGCAGTACTTC
TRBV9	TRBJ2-4	15	-	-	CASSLQGGTKNIQYF	TGTGCCAGCAGCTTACAAGGAGGGACCAAAAACATTCAGTACTTC
TRBV4-2	TRBJ2-7	14	-	once	CASSQELRLAQQYF	TGTGCCAGCAGCCAAGAGTTACGGCTAGCCCAGCAGTACTTC
TRBV6-5	TRBJ1-1	12	-	-	CASSSTNTEAFF	TGTGCCAGCAGTTCCACGAACACTGAAGCTTTCTTT
TRBV7-2	TRBJ1-6	14	-	-	CASSFSRSNSPLHF	TGTGCCAGCAGCTTTTCCAGGTCCAATTCACCCCTCCACTTT
TRBV19	TRBJ1-5	13	-	-	CASTGDRNQPQHF	TGTGCCAGTACGGGGGATCGGAATCAGCCCCAGCATTTT
TRBV11-2	TRBJ1-1	15	TRBD1	few	CASSSTGNMNTEAFF	TGTGCCAGCAGCTCGACAGGGAACATGAACACTGAAGCTTTCTTT
TRBV5-4	TRBJ2-3	15	-	-	CASSPDLPSTDTQYF	TGTGCCAGCAGCCCGGACCTTCCTAGCACAGATACGCAGTATTTT
TRBV7-9	TRBJ2-3	15	TRBD2	-	CASSLTSGKTDTQYF	TGTGCCAGCAGCTTAACTAGCGGGAAGACAGATACGCAGTATTTT
TRBV4-1	TRBJ1-2	15	-	-	CASSPTSSGNYGYTF	TGCGCCAGCAGCCCCACATCTTCAGGGAACTATGGCTACACCTTC
TRBV13	TRBJ2-3	18	TRBD1	-	CASSSTDRGETSTDTQYF	TGTGCCAGCAGCTCCACTGACAGGGGGGAAACGAGCACAGATACGCAGTATTTT
TRBV6-5	TRBJ1-1	14	-	-	CASINPRGIGEAFF	TGTGCCAGCATAAACCCCCGGGGGATCGGTGAAGCTTTCTTT
TRBV7-9	TRBJ1-4	14	TRBD1	-	CASSLGGGREKLFF	TGTGCCAGCAGCTTAGGAGGGGGCCGTGAAAAACTGTTTTTT
TRBV7-2	TRBJ1-1	13	-	-	CASRVTGDTEAFF	TGTGCCAGCAGAGTAACCGGGGACACTGAAGCTTTCTTT
TRBV2	TRBJ1-2	16	TRBD1	-	CASNPRTGRVNYGYTF	TGTGCCAGCAATCCAAGGACAGGGAGAGTCAACTATGGCTACACCTTC
TRBV9	TRBJ1-2	15	-	-	CASSVGAGLPYGYTF	TGTGCCAGCAGCGTAGGAGCAGGGCTTCCCTATGGCTACACCTTC
TRBV27	TRBJ2-2	13	-	-	CASSPRQAGELFF	TGTGCCAGCAGTCCCAGACAGGCCGGGGAGCTGTTTTTT
TRBV5-1	TRBJ1-1	16	TRBD1	once	CASSPEWTGVNTEAFF	TGCGCCAGCAGCCCCGAATGGACAGGGGTGAACACTGAAGCTTTCTTT
TRBV7-9	TRBJ1-6	14	-	-	CASSLGAANSPLHF	TGTGCCAGCAGCTTAGGGGCCGCAAATTCACCCCTCCACTTT
TRBV7-9	TRBJ2-7	16	TRBD2	-	CASSRFRSGETYEQYF	TGTGCCAGCAGCCGATTTCGTAGCGGGGAGACCTACGAGCAGTACTTC
TRBV30	TRBJ2-3	16	TRBD2	-	CAWSALGAGVSDTQYF	TGTGCCTGGAGTGCCCTTGGAGCGGGAGTGTCAGATACGCAGTATTTT
TRBV6-1	TRBJ1-2	13	-	-	CASGRGGLYGYTF	TGTGCCAGCGGAAGGGGGGGCCTCTATGGCTACACCTTC
TRBV6-1	TRBJ2-4	13	TRBD2	-	CASSEVLRLAQYF	TGTGCCAGCAGTGAAGTCCTTAGACTAGCCCAGTACTTC